This T cell receptor (beta chain) is from a study of cytomegalovirus exposure and HLA in healthy donors. Primers for the PCR totalled 60 Vbeta and 13 Jbeta. TCRdb's table, derived via immunoSEQ multiplex PCR, lists solely in-frame clones and lacks some. The table has approximately 100,000 clones, 69% seen once; the top ten hold over 0.95%. In regard to this clone: The antigen is undetermined.

Though nominally healthy at sampling, donors likely had unrecorded immune exposures. General study findings and limits: Most sequenced TCRs were rare (though some public TCRs occurred in many donors). Some segments of the V type, notably TRBV6-2 and TRBV6-3, were excluded as indistinguishable.

With V trimmed by 4 bases and J by 7 bases, 9 bases remained unmatched. This CDR3 is 14 amino acids long. Germline CDR1 reads MGHDK; CDR2 reads SYGVNS. This sequence joins TRBV25-1 and TRBJ1-2; 7 nucleotides match TRBD1. Specimen: PBMCs. The receptor's source is a female donor in good health and CMV-seronegative. Here the CDR3 DNA reads TGTGCCAGCAGTGTTTCAGGGGGGTCGGGTGGCTACACCTTC. This encodes CASSVSGGSGGYTF.